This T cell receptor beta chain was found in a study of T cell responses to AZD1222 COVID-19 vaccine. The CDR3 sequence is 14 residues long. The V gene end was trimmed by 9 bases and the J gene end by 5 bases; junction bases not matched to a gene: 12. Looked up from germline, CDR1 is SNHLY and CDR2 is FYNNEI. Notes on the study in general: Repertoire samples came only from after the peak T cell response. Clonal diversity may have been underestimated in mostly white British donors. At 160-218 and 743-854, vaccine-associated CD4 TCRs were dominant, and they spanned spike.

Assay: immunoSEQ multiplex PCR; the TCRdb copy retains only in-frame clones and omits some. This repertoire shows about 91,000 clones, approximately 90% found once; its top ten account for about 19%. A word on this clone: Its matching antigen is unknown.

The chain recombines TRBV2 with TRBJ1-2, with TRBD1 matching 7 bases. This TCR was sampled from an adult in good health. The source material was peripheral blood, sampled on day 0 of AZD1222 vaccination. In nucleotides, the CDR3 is TGTGCCAGAAACACAGGGGAGGCCACGTATGGCTACACCTTC. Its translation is CARNTGEATYGYTF.